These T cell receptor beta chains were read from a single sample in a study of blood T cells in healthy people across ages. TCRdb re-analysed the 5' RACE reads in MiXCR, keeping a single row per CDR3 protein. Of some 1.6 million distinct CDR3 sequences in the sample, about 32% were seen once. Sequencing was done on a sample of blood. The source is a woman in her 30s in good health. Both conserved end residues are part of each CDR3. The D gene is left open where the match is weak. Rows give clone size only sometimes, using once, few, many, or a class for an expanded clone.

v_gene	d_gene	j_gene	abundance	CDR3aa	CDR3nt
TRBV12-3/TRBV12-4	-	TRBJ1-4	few	CASSSRSGGATNEKLFF	TGTGCCAGCAGTTCCCGGTCCGGGGGAGCAACTAATGAAAAACTGTTTTTT
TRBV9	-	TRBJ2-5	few	CASSVNGSPQETQYF	TGTGCCAGCAGCGTGAATGGCTCGCCCCAGGAGACCCAGTACTTC
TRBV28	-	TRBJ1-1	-	CASSTTGMGGAEAFF	TGTGCCAGCAGCACCACAGGAATGGGGGGGGCTGAAGCTTTCTTT
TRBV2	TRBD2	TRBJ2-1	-	CASTGLESYNEQFF	TGTGCCAGCACCGGACTAGAATCCTACAATGAGCAGTTCTTC
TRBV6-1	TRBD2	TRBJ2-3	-	CASSAPGLAGVTDTQYF	TGTGCCAGCAGTGCCCCTGGACTAGCGGGTGTCACAGATACGCAGTATTTT
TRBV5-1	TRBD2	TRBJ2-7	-	CASSPISGTYEQYF	TGCGCCAGCAGCCCGATTAGCGGGACCTACGAGCAGTACTTC
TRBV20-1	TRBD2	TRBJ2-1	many	CSASSGLAGGHEQFF	TGCAGTGCTAGCAGCGGACTAGCGGGAGGCCATGAGCAGTTCTTC
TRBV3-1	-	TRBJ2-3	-	CASRDLGTDTQYF	TGTGCCAGTAGGGACTTGGGCACAGATACGCAGTATTTT
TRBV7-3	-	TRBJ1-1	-	CASSEQPNTEAFF	TGTGCCAGCAGCGAACAGCCAAACACTGAAGCTTTCTTT
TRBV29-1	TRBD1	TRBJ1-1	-	CSVERTGEAFF	TGCAGCGTTGAACGGACAGGAGAAGCTTTCTTT
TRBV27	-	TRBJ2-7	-	CASSSYNRELGEQYF	TGTGCCAGCAGTTCCTATAACAGGGAGCTGGGCGAGCAGTACTTC
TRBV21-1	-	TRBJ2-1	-	CASSKVPATSYEFF	TGTGCCAGCAGCAAAGTGCCAGCGACTAGCTACGAGTTCTTC
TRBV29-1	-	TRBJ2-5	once	CSVITQARTQYF	TGCAGCGTTATCACACAAGCTCGGACCCAGTACTTC
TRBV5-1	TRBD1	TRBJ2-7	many	CASSFADRGFAYEQYF	TGCGCCAGCAGCTTTGCGGACAGGGGATTTGCCTACGAGCAGTACTTC
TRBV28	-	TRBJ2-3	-	CAGSFWGRHTDTQYF	TGTGCCGGCAGTTTTTGGGGGAGACACACAGATACGCAGTATTTT
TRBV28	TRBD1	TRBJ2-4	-	CASRGDRTKNIQYF	TGTGCCAGCAGGGGGGACAGAACAAAAAACATTCAGTACTTC
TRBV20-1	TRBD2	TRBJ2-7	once	CSARDPLAGGPFHEQYF	TGCAGTGCTAGAGACCCCCTAGCGGGAGGGCCTTTCCACGAGCAGTACTTC
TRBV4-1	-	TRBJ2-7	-	CASSQGLRSYEQYF	TGCGCCAGCAGCCAAGGACTCCGCTCCTACGAGCAGTACTTC
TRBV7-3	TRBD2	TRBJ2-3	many	CASSGTSGSTDTQYF	TGTGCCAGCAGCGGCACTAGCGGCAGCACAGATACGCAGTATTTT